The entry below gives a single T cell receptor (beta chain) sequence along with its context. CDR1 and CDR2 from the germline V gene are SGHAT and FQNNGV. The CDR3 contains 15 residues. V was clipped by 5 bases and J by 1 base, with 12 bases between them. This sample is part of a study of blood T cell repertoires in COVID-19. Study overall: COVID-19 samples collected from the United States, Italy and Spain covered acute and convalescent phases. PBMCs, B-cell-depleted T cells, or T cells were the source of the cDNA or gDNA that made up the material.

Per the original methods: Estimated nucleated cell counts came from reference gene primer amplification. Clones were sequenced by immunoSEQ multiplex PCR, and TCRdb holds only the in-frame ones, with some missing. V, J and clone size are those of that table, while D and trimming were read from the DNA. Of fewer than 200,000 clones in the sample, 70% to 90% were seen once. Sequenced material: peripheral blood. J is TRBJ1-5 and V is TRBV11-2; D is uncertain. This receptor was identified in a man aged 35-49 years who had recovered from COVID-19. The CDR3 region is CASSITPGSNQPQHF. CDR3 DNA sequence: TGTGCCAGCAGCATTACCCCGGGGAGCAATCAGCCCCAGCATTTT.